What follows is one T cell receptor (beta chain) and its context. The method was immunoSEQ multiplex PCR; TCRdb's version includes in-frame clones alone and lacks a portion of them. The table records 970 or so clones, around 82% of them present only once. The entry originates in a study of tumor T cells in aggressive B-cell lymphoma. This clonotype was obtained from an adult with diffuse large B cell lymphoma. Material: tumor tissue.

For the CDR3, the DNA is TGTGCCAGCAGTTCCAGGGTATTTGGGAACACTGAAGCTTTCTTT. Translating it yields CASSSRVFGNTEAFF. The rearrangement joins TRBV2 to TRBJ1-1; a possible D gene is TRBD1 (5 bases). The CDR3 loop spans 15 amino acids. Germline V gives CDR1 SNHLY, CDR2 FYNNEI. The V end lost 5 bases, the J end lost 1 base, and 14 bases lay between the germline ends.